Reported below is one T cell receptor beta chain. The antigen it binds to is not known. Base quality data are lacking; no much larger clone is found one base away. This specimen comes from a study of immune evolution from preneoplasia to lung adenocarcinoma (dated by TCRdb to about 2021). Some background on the complete study: The study profiled immune contexture across lung adenocarcinoma precursors and invasive adenocarcinoma using immune gene expression, TCR sequencing and multiplex immunofluorescence. Resected precursor lesions (AAH, AIS, MIA) and invasive adenocarcinomas were each compared against paired morphologically normal lung tissue. Sample size was based on specimen availability rather than a prior power calculation. The immune data were combined with whole exome sequencing and methylation data from the same cohort of nodules. The overall cohort comprised about 57 patients with pulmonary nodules who underwent surgical resection. TCR sequencing data came from approximately 46 patients. It was reported in the study that 105 samples were used for TCR sequencing. Class I HLA alleles were inferred from exome data with POLYSOLVER, and allele-specific HLA loss was detected with LOHHLA. Beyond this particular receptor, the publication reports: Because all patients were from Japan and China, applicability to Western populations was uncertain. Normal lung had the highest top T cell clone frequencies, which appeared to decline progressively from AAH through AIS, MIA and invasive adenocarcinoma. Clonality was highest in normal lung, while later-stage lesions appeared to have lower clonality but higher T cell density and diversity. The findings reflected association rather than direct causation, and larger cohorts with long-term follow-up and longitudinal biopsies were considered necessary.

Using the immunoSEQ hsTCRbeta Kit, TCR beta CDR3 regions were sequenced from DNA. Processing in the source paper ran as follows. The ImmunoSEQ Analyzer was used to analyse the TCR sequencing data. T cell clonality was defined as 1 minus Pielou's evenness, as computed on productive rearrangements. T cell diversity was measured with the inverse Simpson index on productive templates. T cell density was defined as TCR beta template counts normalized to usable DNA, with usable DNA estimated by amplifying and sequencing housekeeping genes. Two-sided Kruskal-Wallis tests were used to compare TCR metrics across histologic stages. As stored in TCRdb, this immuneACCESS dataset retains in-frame rearrangements with V and J assigned. A fraction of the clones does not appear; measured against another copy, unresolved V genes explain less than half of the discrepancy, and the remainder lacks a known reason. Clone size and the V and J calls come from that table; the DNA yielded D and trimming. Present in this sample are approximately 4,300 clones, 65% to 85% of which were seen just once. Jointly, the top ten make up roughly 13% of the sample.

The patients had resection in Japan or China between about 2013 and 2017. Two lung cancer pathologists independently confirmed the histologic diagnosis of each case on H&E slides. FFPE tissue was used for DNA isolation with the AllPrep DNA/RNA FFPE Kit. V is clipped by 4 bases and J by 1 base, and the sequence between their germline boundaries is 11 bases long. The germline V gene gives CDR1 as SGHTS and CDR2 as YDEGEE. The CDR3, cysteine through phenylalanine, is 15 amino acids long. Of all the DNA, just the CDR3 is kept, 45 bases in frame from base 1. Sequencing was done on a sample of FFPE normal lung tissue adjacent to the tumor. This TCR was recovered from a person aged 50-70 years with lung adenocarcinoma. The rearranged chain carries TRBV5-8 and TRBJ2-2, with the D gene too uncertain to name. The nucleotides read TGTGCCAGCAGCCCAGACTTGGGGAACACCGGGGAGCTGTTTTTT. Protein translation: CASSPDLGNTGELFF. Here the CDR3 is joined to the reference TRBV5-8 and TRBJ2-2 genes, and the full variable domain is: EAGVTQSPTHLIKTRGQQATLRCSPISGHTSVYWYQQALGLGLQFLLWYDEGEERNRGNFPPRFSGRQFPNYSSELNVNALELEDSALYLCASSPDLGNTGELFFGEGSRLTVL.